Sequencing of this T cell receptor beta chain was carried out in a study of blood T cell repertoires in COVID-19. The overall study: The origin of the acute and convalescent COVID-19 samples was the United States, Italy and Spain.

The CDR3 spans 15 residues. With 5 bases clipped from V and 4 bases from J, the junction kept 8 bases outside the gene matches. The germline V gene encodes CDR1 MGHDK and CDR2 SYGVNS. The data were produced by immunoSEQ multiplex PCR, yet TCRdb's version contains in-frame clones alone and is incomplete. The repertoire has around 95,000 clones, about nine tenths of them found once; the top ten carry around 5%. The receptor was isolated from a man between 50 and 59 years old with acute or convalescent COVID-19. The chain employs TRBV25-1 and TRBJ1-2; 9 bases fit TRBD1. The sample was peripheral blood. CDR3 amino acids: CASSRPGQGSYGYTF. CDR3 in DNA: TGTGCCAGCAGTCGACCGGGACAGGGAAGCTATGGCTACACCTTC.